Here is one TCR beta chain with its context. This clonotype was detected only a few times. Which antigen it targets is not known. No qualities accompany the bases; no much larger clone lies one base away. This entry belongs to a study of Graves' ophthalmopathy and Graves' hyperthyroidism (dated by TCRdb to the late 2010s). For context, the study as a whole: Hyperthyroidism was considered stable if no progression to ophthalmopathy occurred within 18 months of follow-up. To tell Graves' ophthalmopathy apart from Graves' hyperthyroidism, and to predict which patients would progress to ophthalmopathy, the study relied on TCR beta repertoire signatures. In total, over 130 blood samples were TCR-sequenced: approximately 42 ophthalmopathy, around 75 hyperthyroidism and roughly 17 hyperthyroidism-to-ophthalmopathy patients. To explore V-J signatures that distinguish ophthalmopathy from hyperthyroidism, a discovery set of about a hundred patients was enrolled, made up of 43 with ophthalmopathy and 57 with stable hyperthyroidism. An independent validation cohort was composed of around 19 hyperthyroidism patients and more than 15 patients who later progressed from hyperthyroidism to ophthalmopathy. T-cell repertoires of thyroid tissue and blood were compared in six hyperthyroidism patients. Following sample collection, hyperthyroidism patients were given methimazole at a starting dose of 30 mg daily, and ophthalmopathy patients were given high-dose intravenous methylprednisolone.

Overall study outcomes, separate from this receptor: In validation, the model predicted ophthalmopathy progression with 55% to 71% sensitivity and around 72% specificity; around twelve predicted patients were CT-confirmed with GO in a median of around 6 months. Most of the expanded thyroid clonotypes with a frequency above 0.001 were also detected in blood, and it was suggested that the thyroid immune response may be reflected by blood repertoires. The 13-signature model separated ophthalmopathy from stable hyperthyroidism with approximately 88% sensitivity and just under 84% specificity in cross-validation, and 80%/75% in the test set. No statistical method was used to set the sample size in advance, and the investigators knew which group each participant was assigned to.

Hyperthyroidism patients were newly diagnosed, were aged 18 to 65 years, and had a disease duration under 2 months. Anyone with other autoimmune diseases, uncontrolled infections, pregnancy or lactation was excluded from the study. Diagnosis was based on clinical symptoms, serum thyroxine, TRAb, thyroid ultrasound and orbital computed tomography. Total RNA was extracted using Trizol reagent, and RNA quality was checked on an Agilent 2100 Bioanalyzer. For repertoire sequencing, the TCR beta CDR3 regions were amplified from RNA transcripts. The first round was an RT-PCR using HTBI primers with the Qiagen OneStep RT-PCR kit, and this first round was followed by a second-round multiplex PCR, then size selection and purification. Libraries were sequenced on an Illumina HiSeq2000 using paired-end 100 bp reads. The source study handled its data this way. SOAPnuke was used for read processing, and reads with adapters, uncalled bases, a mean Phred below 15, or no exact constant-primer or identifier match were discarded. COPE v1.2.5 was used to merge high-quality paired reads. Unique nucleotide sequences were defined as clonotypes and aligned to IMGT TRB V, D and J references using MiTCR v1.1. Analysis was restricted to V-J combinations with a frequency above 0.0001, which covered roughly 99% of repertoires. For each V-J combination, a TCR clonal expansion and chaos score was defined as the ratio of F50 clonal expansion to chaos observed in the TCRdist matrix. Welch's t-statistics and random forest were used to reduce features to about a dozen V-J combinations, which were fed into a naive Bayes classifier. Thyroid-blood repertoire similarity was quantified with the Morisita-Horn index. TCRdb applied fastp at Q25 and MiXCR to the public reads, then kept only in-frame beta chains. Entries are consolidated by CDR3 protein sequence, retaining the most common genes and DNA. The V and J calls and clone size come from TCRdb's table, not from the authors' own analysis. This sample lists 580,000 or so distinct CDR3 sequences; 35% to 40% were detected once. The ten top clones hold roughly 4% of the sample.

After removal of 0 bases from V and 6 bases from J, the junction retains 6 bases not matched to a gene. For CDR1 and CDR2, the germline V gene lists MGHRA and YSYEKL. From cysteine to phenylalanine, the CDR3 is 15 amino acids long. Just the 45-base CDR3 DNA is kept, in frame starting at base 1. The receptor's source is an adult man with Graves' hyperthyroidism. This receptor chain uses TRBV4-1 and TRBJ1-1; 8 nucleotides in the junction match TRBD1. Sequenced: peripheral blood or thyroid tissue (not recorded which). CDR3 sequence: CASSQDRGRDSEAFF. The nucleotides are TGCGCCAGCAGCCAAGACAGGGGGCGAGACTCTGAAGCTTTCTTT.